This T cell receptor (beta chain) was found in a study of shared clonotypes between healthy human individuals. This clone was detected many times. Other DNA sequences in this sample translate to the same CDR3. Using immunoSEQ multiplex PCR, the repertoire was profiled, and TCRdb retains in-frame clones only, with some absent. The table has approximately 940,000 clones, around three quarters seen once. Trimming took 5 bases from V and 1 from J; bases not matched to a gene: 7. Looked up from germline, CDR1 is SGHAT and CDR2 is FQNNGV. There are 16 residues in the CDR3. Sequencing input: memory CD4+ T cells sorted from blood. The subset: CD45RA-negative fraction. The source is a man aged 18 to 29 in good health. V gene TRBV11-2 combines with J gene TRBJ2-3, with 9 bases aligning to TRBD2. The CDR3 reads CASSTRLAVGTDTQYF. CDR3 bases: TGTGCCAGCAGCACCAGACTAGCGGTGGGCACAGATACGCAGTATTTT.